Detailed here is one T cell receptor (beta chain). This clone was counted once. The antigen it recognizes is unknown. No much larger clone exists at a distance of one base, and base qualities are not known. TCRbeta CDR3 regions were amplified from genomic DNA by means of the immunoSEQ Assay, a bias-controlled multiplex PCR. In the source study's methods: Within the assay, amplification of reference gene primers was used to estimate how many nucleated cells each sample contained. Sequence reads were collapsed and filtered to measure the absolute abundance of every unique TCRbeta CDR3 rearrangement. For each sample, productive Simpson clonality was calculated as the square root of Simpson's diversity index over productive rearrangements. The clones in this table, taken by TCRdb from immuneACCESS, are in-frame only. Not every clone is retained; where verified, under half of the shortfall comes from an unresolved V gene, and the cause of the rest is unknown. Clone size and V and J calls were adopted from that table, with D and trimming inferred from the DNA. The sample table holds about 250,000 clones, of which 80% to 90% were seen once. 2% to 2.5% of the sample rests with the top ten.

The germline V gene (reference sequence) gives CDR1 as SGHNT and CDR2 as YYREEE. Trimming removed 4 bases from V and 9 bases from J, leaving 16 bases between the germline ends. The CDR3 runs 13 amino acids, cysteine and phenylalanine included. Of the read, only the CDR3 DNA is kept; its 39 bases are in frame from base 1. The sample belongs to a study of blood T cell repertoires in COVID-19 (TCRdb year 2020). Regarding the research as a whole: The collaborator samples originated in the United States, Italy and Spain and spanned the acute and convalescent phases of COVID-19. Nearly every sample came with metadata listing a de-identified subject ID, COVID-19 status, age in years and sex. The prospective study material was composed of cDNA or gDNA derived from T cells, B-cell-depleted T cells, or PBMCs. Subjects who had been exposed to COVID-19, were actively infected with it, or had recovered from it provided the deeply sampled blood TCRbeta repertoires that made up the dataset. The repertoires were made available in a free public database intended to serve as a resource for research on the immune response to SARS-CoV-2. Samples came from the ongoing ImmuneRACE study (first 160 participants) plus 1,254 subjects from 6 global collaborators. Where available, HLA class I and class II types were taken from metadata supplied by the sample provider and were not determined by assay-based typing. Summary of the overall study and its limitations: Clinical and demographic metadata were provided uncurated, with the amount varying by source and participant.

Participants in the prospective study were aged 18 to 89 years, lived in approximately 26 United States geographic areas, and enrolled through a virtual design. To assign participants to cohorts, the prospective study relied on clinical history that participants themselves reported in a screening survey and a study questionnaire. Recovered participants in ImmuneRACE Cohort 3 were defined as having two consecutive negative NP/OP PCR tests, clearance from a healthcare professional, or resolution of symptoms. Each participant in the prospective study had whole blood, serum and a nasopharyngeal or oropharyngeal swab collected by mobile phlebotomists. Participants in the prospective study had the option to provide additional blood draws and questionnaires over an approximately 2-month period. Before DNA extraction, prospective study blood samples were shipped either frozen or at room temperature.

The clonotype was recovered from a woman younger than 30 who had recovered from COVID-19. The rearrangement joined TRBV5-4 to TRBJ2-5, with TRBD1 perhaps the D gene, on 6 matching bases. The sequenced material came from PBMCs or T cells enriched from blood (not recorded which). The CDR3 region has the sequence CASSLFPQGPQYF. The sequence in DNA is TGTGCCAGCAGCCTTTTCCCTCAGGGGCCCCAGTACTTC.